The 31 T cell receptor beta chains below come from one sample, sequenced in a study of read filtering for tumor transcriptome and immune sequencing. This library used about 360 ng RNA and molecular barcoded adaptors spanning alpha/delta and beta/gamma chains. TCRdb recomputed calls from the reads with MiXCR, one row per CDR3 protein. The sample includes roughly 130,000 distinct CDR3 sequences, about an eighth of them seen just once. Sequences were obtained from a population of CD138-negative cells sorted from bone marrow. All receptors come from a donor at least 40 years old with multiple myeloma.

This clonotype was found many times. The CDR3 region is CASSQDGGIGNQPQHF. The CDR3, as DNA: TGCGCCAGCAGCCAAGATGGCGGGATTGGCAATCAGCCCCAGCATTTT. This chain uses TRBV4-1 with TRBJ1-5; D unresolved. Trimming stripped 0 bases from V and 2 bases from J, with 11 bases between. The CDR3 length is 16 residues. CDR1 is MGHRA and CDR2 is YSYEKL in the germline V gene.

The sample holds many counts of this clonotype. The chain has TRBV27 and TRBJ2-1, with D maybe TRBD2 (5 bases). The ends were cut back, 3 bases at V and 0 bases at J, with 18 bases in the middle. This CDR3 spans 18 amino acids. Germline V lookup: CDR1 MNHEY, CDR2 SMNVEV (reference sequence). CDR3 DNA: TGTGCCAGCAGTTTGGGCGGGCCAACCAAAAGCTCCTACAATGAGCAGTTCTTC. Translating gives CASSLGGPTKSSYNEQFF.

This clonotype was counted at least ten times. The gene calls are TRBV20-1 and TRBJ2-7; 7 bases are a match to TRBD2. Looked up from germline, CDR1 is DFQATT and CDR2 is SNEGSKA (reference sequence). Trimming removed 2 bases from V and 4 bases from J; junction bases left unmatched: 8. There are 14 residues in the CDR3. The CDR3 is CSARYPMGGYEQYF. CDR3 DNA: TGCAGTGCTAGATACCCCATGGGAGGGTACGAGCAGTACTTC.

This clonotype was found once. A read error may be the cause here, since a much bigger clone is one base away. This chain connects TRBV28 to TRBJ2-2; no clear D. The CDR3 covers 13 residues. Germline loops: CDR1 MDHEN, CDR2 SYDVKM. DNA for the CDR3: TGTGCCAGCGGTTTGTCGAACACCGGGGAGCTGTTTTTT. The encoded protein is CASGLSNTGELFF.

The J gene is TRBJ2-7, the V gene TRBV7-2; D is tentatively TRBD1 or TRBD2 (7 bases each). CDR1 is SGHTA, CDR2 FQGNSA, per germline. The CDR3 covers 14 residues. V was cut by 4 bases and J by 5 bases, with 15 bases left in between. This CDR3 reads CASSWRQGGNEQYF. CDR3 nucleotide sequence: TGTGCCAGCAGCTGGAGACAGGGAGGGAACGAGCAGTACTTC.

This clonotype was observed a few times. This chain connects TRBV19 to TRBJ2-1; 8 bases align to TRBD1. The V gene's germline CDR1 is LNHDA and CDR2 SQIVND (reference sequence). The CDR3 runs to 16 residues. V lost 7 bases, J lost 6 bases, and 14 bases stayed unmatched. CDR3 residues: CASTSVRTGSGNEQFF. The CDR3 nucleotides read TGTGCCAGTACTAGTGTTCGGACAGGGAGTGGCAATGAGCAGTTCTTC.

Remarks on this clonotype: A much larger clone is a single base away; this may be a read error. V usage is TRBV4-1 and J usage is TRBJ1-1; D gene ambiguous. The length of the CDR3 is 18 residues. Germline lookup yields CDR1 MGHRA and CDR2 YSYEKL. CDR3 DNA: TGTGCCAGCAGCCAAGATGGTTCGGCGAGGGTTTTAAACACTGAAGCTTTCTTT. Translated: CASSQDGSARVLNTEAFF.

About this clonotype: A read error may be the cause here, since a much bigger clone is one base away. The chain's CDR3 is CSALEYETQYF. The DNA of the CDR3 is TGCAGCGCCCTAGAGTATGAGACCCAGTACTTC. The chain joins TRBV29-1 to TRBJ2-5; D is undetermined. V lost 7 bases, J lost 5 bases, and 11 bases lay in between. CDR1 is SQVTM and CDR2 is ANQGSEA in the germline V gene. The CDR3 covers 11 residues.

Notes on this clonotype: A much larger clone differs from this one at a single base, so this may be a read error. The chain is built from TRBV18 and TRBJ1-5, with 8 bases identical to TRBD1. Germline V gives CDR1 KGHSH, CDR2 LQKENI. After removal of 6 bases from V and 6 bases from J, the junction contained 7 bases not matched to a gene. The CDR3 contains 14 residues. The CDR3 nucleotides are TGTGCCAGCTCTCCTCAGGGGGCCAGTCAGCCCCAGCATTTT. Translation: CASSPQGASQPQHF.

This clonotype was seen at least ten times. The chain carries TRBV9 and TRBJ2-5; D unresolved. There are 14 residues in the CDR3. Germline V gives CDR1 SGDLS, CDR2 YYNGEE. Trimming removed 0 bases from V and 3 bases from J, with 9 bases in between. CDR3 nucleotides: TGTGCCAGCAGCGTAGGACTGCGCGAAGAGACCCAGTACTTC. It yields the protein CASSVGLREETQYF. The whole variable domain, remainder taken from reference TRBV9 and TRBJ2-5, is DSGVTQTPKHLITATGQRVTLRCSPRSGDLSVYWYQQSLDQGLQFLIQYYNGEERAKGNILERFSAQQFPDLHSELNLSSLELGDSALYFCASSVGLREETQYFGPGTRLLVL.

This clonotype was seen a few times. This chain's CDR3 is CASSVGPEQETQYF. The DNA for the CDR3 is TGTGCCAGCAGCGTAGGTCCAGAGCAAGAGACCCAGTACTTC. This chain uses TRBV9 with TRBJ2-5; D not resolved. The V end was cut by 0 bases, the J end by 2 bases, with 8 bases between. CDR1 is SGDLS and CDR2 is YYNGEE in the germline V gene. The CDR3 loop spans 14 amino acids.

Note on this clonotype: The limits of the CDR3 on the DNA are not certain, so only TCRdb's listed CDR3 is given. The gene calls are TRBV7-2 and TRBJ2-1; TRBD1 reflects the table's D call only, with no check against the DNA. The CDR3 extends over 16 residues, inclusive of both ends. CDR1 is SGHTA, CDR2 FQGNSA, per germline. CDR3 in amino acids: CASSRFGQGSHNEQLF.

This clonotype appeared many times. The CDR3 DNA is TGCGCCAGCAGTCCAGTAGCGGGAGGTTACGAGCAGTACTTC. It translates to CASSPVAGGYEQYF. The chain joins TRBV10-1 to TRBJ2-7, with 10 bases identical to TRBD2. Germline CDR1 WNHNN, CDR2 SYGVQD (reference sequence). Germline trimming cut 5 bases from V and 4 bases from J; bases unmatched to any gene: 5. The CDR3 totals 14 residues.

In regard to this clonotype: With a much larger clone just one base away, this may be a read error. The chain joins TRBV20-1 to TRBJ2-3, with 9 bases aligning to TRBD2. V dropped 4 bases and J dropped 10; count of bases not matched to a gene: 15. This CDR3 spans 15 amino acids. The germline CDR1 and CDR2 sequences are DFQATT and SNEGSKA (reference sequence). The CDR3 is CSAIPGTSFGNAQYF. In nucleotides, the CDR3 is TGCAGTGCTATCCCGGGGACTAGCTTCGGAAATGCGCAGTATTTT.

Comments on this clonotype: This may be a read error, as it is one base from a much larger clone. The chain recombines TRBV7-9 with TRBJ2-3; 7 bases line up with TRBD2. The germline V gene encodes CDR1 SEHNR and CDR2 FQNEAQ (reference sequence). The CDR3 has 16 residues. The chain's CDR3 is CAGSNYREEHIDTQYF. The CDR3 DNA sequence: TGTGCCGGCAGCAATTACCGGGAGGAGCATATCGATACGCAGTATTTT.

Regarding this clonotype: A much larger clone is a single base away; this may be a read error. The chain joins TRBV7-9 to TRBJ2-3; the match to TRBD2 covers 10 bases. This CDR3 comprises 14 residues. CDR1 and CDR2 (germline): SEHNR, FQNEAQ (reference sequence). The CDR3 bases are TGTGCCAGCAGCTTTACTAGCGGGATTGATATGCAGTATTTT. Translation: CASSFTSGIDMQYF.

Worth noting for this clonotype: A much bigger clone sits one base away, suggesting this may be a read error. The J gene is TRBJ1-1, the V gene TRBV25-1; a weak D match, TRBD1 (5 bases). Germline-derived CDR1 and CDR2 are MGHDK and SYGVNS. The length of the CDR3 is 14 residues. The germline V and J ends were trimmed by 3 bases and 3 bases, with 11 bases remaining between them. CDR3 in DNA: TGTGCCAGCAGTGATTCGCGGGGCGACACTGAAGCTTTCTTT. Translation gives CASSDSRGDTEAFF. Looking up the rest from reference TRBV25-1 and TRBJ1-1 gives the full variable domain: EADIYQTPRYLVIGTGKKITLECSQTMGHDKMYWYQQDPGMELHLIHYSYGVNSTEKGDLSSESTVSRIRTEHFPLTLESARPSHTSQYLCASSDSRGDTEAFFGQGTRLTVV.

Remarks on this clonotype: A read error may be the cause here, since a much bigger clone is one base away. V and J are TRBV7-9 and TRBJ2-5; 8 nucleotides line up with TRBD2. This CDR3 is built from 14 residues. Germline V CDR1 and CDR2: SEHNR, FQNEAQ (reference sequence). The junction had 7 bases not matched to a gene; V was cut back by 4 bases and J by 6 bases. CDR3 nucleotide sequence: TGTGCCAGCAGCTCGGGACGGGGGGGAAAGACCCAGTACTTC. It encodes CASSSGRGGKTQYF.

This chain connects TRBV30 to TRBJ1-1; tentatively, D is TRBD1 (6 bases). Germline assignment: CDR1 GTSNPN and CDR2 SVGIG (reference sequence). V gave up 1 base and J gave up 11 bases, with 8 bases separating them. This CDR3 has 10 amino acids. This CDR3 is CAWSDRVAFF. In DNA form, the CDR3 reads TGTGCCTGGAGTGACAGGGTGGCTTTCTTT.

This clonotype ranks as medium-sized (0.01 to 0.1%). The chain couples TRBV3-1 to TRBJ2-7; a possible D gene is TRBD2 (5 bases). Deletions cut 4 bases from V and 6 bases from J, with 10 bases between. Germline V gives CDR1 LGHDT, CDR2 YNNKEL (reference sequence). CDR3 length: 12 amino acids. The CDR3 spells CASSPRRGEQYF. CDR3 in DNA: TGTGCCAGCAGCCCTCGCCGGGGCGAGCAGTACTTC.

This clonotype came up many times. The chain joins TRBV5-8 to TRBJ1-1, with a possible D match to TRBD1 (6 bases). The CDR3 loop spans 16 amino acids. Per the germline V gene, CDR1 is SGHTS and CDR2 is YDEGEE. V was pared by 2 bases and J by 4 bases, with 18 bases between. The CDR3 here is CASSFKIGGVGTEAFF. The CDR3 region has the DNA TGTGCCAGCAGCTTTAAAATCGGGGGCGTAGGCACTGAAGCTTTCTTT.

The sample holds many counts of this clonotype. V and J are TRBV5-1 and TRBJ1-5; TRBD1 is a possible D gene (6 bases). Per the germline V gene, CDR1 is SGHRS and CDR2 is YFSETQ. The length of the CDR3 is 15 residues. The V end lost 4 bases, the J end lost 7 bases, and 18 bases lay between the germline ends. The CDR3 spells CASSPGVGGGQPQHF. CDR3 DNA: TGCGCCAGCAGCCCGGGAGTGGGGGGCGGGCAGCCCCAGCATTTT.

This clonotype appeared a few times. The rearrangement uses TRBV20-1 and TRBJ2-1; tentatively, D is TRBD1 or TRBD2 (5 bases each). Trimming cost V 4 bases and J 12 bases, with 28 bases left between them. This CDR3 is built from 16 residues. Germline CDR1 and CDR2: DFQATT and SNEGSKA (reference sequence). CDR3 sequence reads: CSAMVAGGQFYDGQFF. In DNA form, the CDR3 reads TGCAGTGCTATGGTCGCTGGGGGTCAGTTTTACGATGGGCAGTTCTTC.

This clonotype was seen many times. This chain connects TRBV11-2 to TRBJ1-1, with a weak D call TRBD1 (5 bases). The germline V and J ends were trimmed by 1 base and 0 bases, with 12 bases remaining between them. The CDR3 is 16 amino acids. Germline CDR1 and CDR2: SGHAT and FQNNGV. The DNA for the CDR3 is TGTGCCAGCAGCTTAGTGGGCGCAGGGATGAACACTGAAGCTTTCTTT. Translating gives CASSLVGAGMNTEAFF.

The sample holds a few counts of this clonotype. The chain couples TRBV10-3 to TRBJ1-1; 7 nucleotides agree with TRBD1. Trimming at V came to 6 bases and at J to 8 bases, leaving 6 bases not matched to a gene. The CDR3 contains 12 residues. Germline V lookup: CDR1 ENHRY, CDR2 SYGVKD. The CDR3 coding sequence is TGTGCCATCAGCGACGGACAGGCCGAAGCTTTCTTT. Translation gives CAISDGQAEAFF.

This clonotype was detected many times. V usage is TRBV9 and J usage is TRBJ2-3; 11 nucleotides align to TRBD2. CDR1 and CDR2 from the germline V gene are SGDLS and YYNGEE. The CDR3 consists of 18 residues. The V segment lost 4 bases and the J segment 4 bases; nucleotides outside the gene matches: 14. The CDR3 sequence: CASSPRPIAGGPPDTQYF. The CDR3 nucleotides read TGTGCCAGCAGCCCCAGACCGATAGCGGGAGGGCCCCCAGATACGCAGTATTTT.

Points on this clonotype: A much larger clone lies a single base off, so this may be a read error. J is TRBJ2-1 and V is TRBV29-1; tentative D call: TRBD1 (5 bases). The CDR3 is 13 residues long. Looked up from germline, CDR1 is SQVTM and CDR2 is ANQGSEA. For the CDR3, the DNA is TGCAGCGTGGACCGGCAGGGTCCGAATGGGCAGTTCTTC. This sequence encodes CSVDRQGPNGQFF.

This clonotype was detected ten times or more. The chain joins TRBV27 to TRBJ1-5, with D possibly matching TRBD1 (5 bases). The CDR3 extends over 15 amino acids. Trimming took 0 bases from V and 5 from J, leaving 11 bases between them. CDR1 is MNHEY, CDR2 SMNVEV, per germline (reference sequence). The CDR3 DNA reads as TGTGCCAGCAGTTTATCGATGGGGGAGTATCAGCCCCAGCATTTT. As protein: CASSLSMGEYQPQHF.

This clonotype was seen many times. One end of the junction is discordant with germline, which a read error may explain. The chain combines TRBV7-2 with TRBJ1-2; tentatively, D is TRBD1 (5 bases). CDR1 and CDR2 from the germline V gene are SGHTA and FQGNSA. There are 12 residues in the CDR3. This chain's CDR3 is CASSLPLMGVSF. CDR3 sequence (DNA): TGTGCCAGCAGCTTACCTCTCATGGGGGTAAGCTTC.

With regard to this clonotype: The junction differs from germline at one of its ends, possibly a read error. This chain links TRBV13 with TRBJ2-3; 8 bases match TRBD2. Germline loops: CDR1 PRHDT, CDR2 FYEKMQ (reference sequence). The CDR3 totals 16 residues. CDR3 sequence: CASSLLAGSGTDTPYF. CDR3 coding DNA: TGTGCCAGCAGCCTTTTAGCGGGATCGGGCACAGATACGCCGTATTTT.

This clonotype was detected ten times or more. V usage is TRBV12-3 or TRBV12-4 and J usage is TRBJ2-2; D unresolved. The CDR3 loop spans 13 amino acids. V shed 5 bases and J shed 1 base, with 5 bases lying between them. The CDR3 reads CASSRGNTGELFF. CDR3 coding DNA: TGTGCCAGCAGTCGAGGGAACACCGGGGAGCTGTTTTTT.